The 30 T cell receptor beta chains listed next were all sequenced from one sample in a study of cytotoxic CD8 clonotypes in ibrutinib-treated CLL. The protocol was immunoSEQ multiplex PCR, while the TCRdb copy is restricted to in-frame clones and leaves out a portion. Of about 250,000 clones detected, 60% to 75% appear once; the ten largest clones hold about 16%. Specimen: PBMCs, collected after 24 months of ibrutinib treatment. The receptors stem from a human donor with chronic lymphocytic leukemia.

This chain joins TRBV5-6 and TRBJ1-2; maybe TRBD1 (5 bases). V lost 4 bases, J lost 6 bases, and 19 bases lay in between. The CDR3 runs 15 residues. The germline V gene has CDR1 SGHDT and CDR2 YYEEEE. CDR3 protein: CASSADRPRMDGYTF. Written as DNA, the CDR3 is TGTGCCAGCAGCGCCGACAGACCGCGCATGGATGGCTACACCTTC. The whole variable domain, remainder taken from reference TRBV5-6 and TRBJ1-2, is DAGVTQSPTHLIKTRGQQVTLRCSPKSGHDTVSWYQQALGQGPQFIFQYYEEEERQRGNFPDRFSGHQFPNYSSELNVNALLLGDSALYLCASSADRPRMDGYTFGSGTRLTVV.

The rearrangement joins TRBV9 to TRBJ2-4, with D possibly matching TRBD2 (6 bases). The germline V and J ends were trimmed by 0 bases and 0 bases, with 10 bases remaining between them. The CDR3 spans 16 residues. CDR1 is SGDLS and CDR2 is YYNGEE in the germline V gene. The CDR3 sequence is CASSVGSGVAKNIQYF. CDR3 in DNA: TGTGCCAGCAGCGTAGGTAGCGGAGTAGCCAAAAACATTCAGTACTTC.

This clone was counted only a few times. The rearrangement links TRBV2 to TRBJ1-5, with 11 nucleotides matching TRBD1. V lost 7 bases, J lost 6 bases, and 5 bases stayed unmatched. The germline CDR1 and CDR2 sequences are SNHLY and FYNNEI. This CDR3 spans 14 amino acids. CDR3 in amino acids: CASIGQGAGQPQHF. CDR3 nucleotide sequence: TGTGCCAGCATCGGACAGGGGGCGGGTCAGCCCCAGCATTTT.

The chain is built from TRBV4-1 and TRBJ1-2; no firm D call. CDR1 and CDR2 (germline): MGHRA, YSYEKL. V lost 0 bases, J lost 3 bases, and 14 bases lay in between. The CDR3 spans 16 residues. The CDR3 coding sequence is TGCGCCAGCAGCCAAGAAATGCGGAGAGACTACTATGGCTACACCTTC. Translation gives CASSQEMRRDYYGYTF.

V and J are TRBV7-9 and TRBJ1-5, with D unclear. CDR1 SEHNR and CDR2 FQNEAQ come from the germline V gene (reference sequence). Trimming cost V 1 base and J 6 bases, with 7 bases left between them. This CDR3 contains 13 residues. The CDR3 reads CASSLDIGQPQHF. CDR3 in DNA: TGTGCCAGCAGCTTAGATATAGGTCAGCCCCAGCATTTT.

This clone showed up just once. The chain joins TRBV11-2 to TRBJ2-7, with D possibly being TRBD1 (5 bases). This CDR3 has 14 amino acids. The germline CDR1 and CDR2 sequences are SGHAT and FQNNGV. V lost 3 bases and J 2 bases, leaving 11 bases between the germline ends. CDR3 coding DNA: TGTGCCAGCAGCTTGTCAGGGCCCGCCTACGAGCAGTACTTC. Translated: CASSLSGPAYEQYF.

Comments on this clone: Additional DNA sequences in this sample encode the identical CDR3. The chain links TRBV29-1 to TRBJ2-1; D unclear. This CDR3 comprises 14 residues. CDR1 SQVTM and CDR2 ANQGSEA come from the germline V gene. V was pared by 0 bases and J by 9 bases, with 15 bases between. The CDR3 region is CSVEDRVVVSEQFF. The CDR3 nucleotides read TGCAGCGTTGAAGATCGGGTTGTAGTGAGTGAGCAGTTCTTC.

The CDR3 DNA reads as TGTGCCTGGAGCTGGGCGATAGCGGGAGGGCCTGCGACCCAGTACTTC. It specifies CAWSWAIAGGPATQYF. The gene calls are TRBV30 and TRBJ2-5; 11 bases align to TRBD2. Trimming took 3 bases from V and 7 from J; bases not matched to a gene: 13. This CDR3 has 16 amino acids. CDR1 GTSNPN and CDR2 SVGIG come from the germline V gene (reference sequence).

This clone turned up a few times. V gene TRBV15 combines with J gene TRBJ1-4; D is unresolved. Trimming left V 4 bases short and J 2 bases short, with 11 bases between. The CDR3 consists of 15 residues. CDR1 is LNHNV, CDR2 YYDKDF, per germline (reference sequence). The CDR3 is CATSNREATNEKLFF. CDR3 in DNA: TGTGCCACCAGCAACCGAGAGGCCACTAATGAAAAACTGTTTTTT.

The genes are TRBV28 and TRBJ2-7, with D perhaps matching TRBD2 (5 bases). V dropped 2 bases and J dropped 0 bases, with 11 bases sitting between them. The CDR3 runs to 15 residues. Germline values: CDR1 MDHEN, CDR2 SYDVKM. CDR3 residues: CASSLPGMSSYEQYF. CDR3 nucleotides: TGTGCCAGCAGTTTACCGGGGATGAGCTCCTACGAGCAGTACTTC.

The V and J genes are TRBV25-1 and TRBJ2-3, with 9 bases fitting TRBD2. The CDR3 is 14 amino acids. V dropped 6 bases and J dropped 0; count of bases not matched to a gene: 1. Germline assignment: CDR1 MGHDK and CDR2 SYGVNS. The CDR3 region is CASSLAGSTDTQYF. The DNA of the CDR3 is TGTGCCAGCAGCCTAGCGGGGAGCACAGATACGCAGTATTTT.

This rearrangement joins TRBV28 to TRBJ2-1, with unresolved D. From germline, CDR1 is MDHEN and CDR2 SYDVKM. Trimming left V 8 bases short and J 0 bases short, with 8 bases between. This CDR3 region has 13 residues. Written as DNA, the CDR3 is TGTGCCAGCTCAGTAGACTCCTACAATGAGCAGTTCTTC. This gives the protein CASSVDSYNEQFF.

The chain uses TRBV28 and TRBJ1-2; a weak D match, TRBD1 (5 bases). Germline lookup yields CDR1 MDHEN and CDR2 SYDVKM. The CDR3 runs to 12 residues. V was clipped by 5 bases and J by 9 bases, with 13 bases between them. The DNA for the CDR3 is TGTGCCAGCAGTACCGGGGGTGGAAGCTACACCTTC. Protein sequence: CASSTGGGSYTF.

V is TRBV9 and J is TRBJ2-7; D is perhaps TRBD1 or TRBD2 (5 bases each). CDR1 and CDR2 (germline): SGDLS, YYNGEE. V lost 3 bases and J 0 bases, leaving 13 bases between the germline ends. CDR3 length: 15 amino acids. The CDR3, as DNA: TGTGCCAGCAGCGGGCTAGCTACAGGCTCCTACGAGCAGTACTTC. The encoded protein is CASSGLATGSYEQYF.

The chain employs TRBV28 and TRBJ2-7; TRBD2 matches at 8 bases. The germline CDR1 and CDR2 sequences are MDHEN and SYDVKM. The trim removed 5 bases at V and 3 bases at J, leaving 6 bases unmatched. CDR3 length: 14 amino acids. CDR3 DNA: TGTGCCAGCAGTGGAGCGGGAGAAAGCTACGAGCAGTACTTC. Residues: CASSGAGESYEQYF.

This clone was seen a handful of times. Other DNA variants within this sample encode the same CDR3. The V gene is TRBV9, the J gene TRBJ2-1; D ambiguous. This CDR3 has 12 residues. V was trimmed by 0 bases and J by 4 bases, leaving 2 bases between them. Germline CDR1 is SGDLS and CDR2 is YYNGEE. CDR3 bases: TGTGCCAGCAGCGTAGGGTACAATGAGCAGTTCTTC. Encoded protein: CASSVGYNEQFF.

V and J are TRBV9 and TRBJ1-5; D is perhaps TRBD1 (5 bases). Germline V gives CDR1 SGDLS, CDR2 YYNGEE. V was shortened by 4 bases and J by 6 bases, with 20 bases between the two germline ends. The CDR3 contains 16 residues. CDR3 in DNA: TGTGCCAGCAGCCTAAAGGCAGGGTGGGAACCTCAGCCCCAGCATTTT. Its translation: CASSLKAGWEPQPQHF.

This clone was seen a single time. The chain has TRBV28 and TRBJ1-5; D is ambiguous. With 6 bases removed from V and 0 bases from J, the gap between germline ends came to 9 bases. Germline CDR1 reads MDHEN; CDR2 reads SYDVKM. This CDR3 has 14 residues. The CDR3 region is CASSKGYSNQPQHF. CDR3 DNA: TGTGCCAGCAGCAAGGGATATAGCAATCAGCCCCAGCATTTT.

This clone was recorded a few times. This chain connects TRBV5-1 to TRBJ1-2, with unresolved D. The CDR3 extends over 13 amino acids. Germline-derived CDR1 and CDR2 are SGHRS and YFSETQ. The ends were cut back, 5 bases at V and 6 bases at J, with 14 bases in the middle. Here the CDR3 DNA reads TGCGCCAGCAGGTCGTCATTTCCCGATGGCTACACCTTC. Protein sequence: CASRSSFPDGYTF.

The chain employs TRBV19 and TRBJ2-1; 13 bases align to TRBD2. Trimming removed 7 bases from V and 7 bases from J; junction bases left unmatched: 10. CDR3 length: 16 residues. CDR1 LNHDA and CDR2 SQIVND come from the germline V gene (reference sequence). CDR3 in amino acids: CASIGPGLAGLNEQFF. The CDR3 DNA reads TGTGCCAGTATTGGGCCGGGACTAGCGGGATTAAATGAGCAGTTCTTC.

The DNA for the CDR3 is TGTGCCAGCAGCGGTAAAAGATGGGAGCTGTTTTTT. Translating gives CASSGKRWELFF. The J gene is TRBJ2-2, the V gene TRBV9; D is unresolved. With 3 bases removed from V and 9 bases from J, the gap between germline ends came to 9 bases. Per germline, CDR1 SGDLS and CDR2 YYNGEE. The CDR3 spans 12 residues.

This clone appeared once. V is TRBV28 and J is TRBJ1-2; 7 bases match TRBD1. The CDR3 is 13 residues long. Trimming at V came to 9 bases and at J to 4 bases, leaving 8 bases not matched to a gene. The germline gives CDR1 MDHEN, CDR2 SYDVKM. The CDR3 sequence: CASTGTEFYGYTF. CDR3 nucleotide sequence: TGTGCCAGTACGGGGACAGAGTTCTATGGCTACACCTTC.

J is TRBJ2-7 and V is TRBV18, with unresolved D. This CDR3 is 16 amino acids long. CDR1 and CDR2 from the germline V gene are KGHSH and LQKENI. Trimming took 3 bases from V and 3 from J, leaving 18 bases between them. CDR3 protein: CASSPPGSSARYEQYF. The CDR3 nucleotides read TGTGCCAGCTCACCCCCCGGTTCCAGCGCGCGCTACGAGCAGTACTTC. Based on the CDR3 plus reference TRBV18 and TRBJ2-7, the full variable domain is NAGVMQNPRHLVRRRGQEARLRCSPMKGHSHVYWYRQLPEEGLKFMVYLQKENIIDESGMPKERFSAEFPKEGPSILRIQQVVRGDSAAYFCASSPPGSSARYEQYFGPGTRLTVT.

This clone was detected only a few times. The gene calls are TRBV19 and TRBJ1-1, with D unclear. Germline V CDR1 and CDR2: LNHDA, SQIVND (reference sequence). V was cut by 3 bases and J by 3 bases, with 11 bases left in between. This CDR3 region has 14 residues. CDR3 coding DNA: TGTGCCAGTAGTATGGCAGGACGCCACACTGAAGCTTTCTTT. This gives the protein CASSMAGRHTEAFF.

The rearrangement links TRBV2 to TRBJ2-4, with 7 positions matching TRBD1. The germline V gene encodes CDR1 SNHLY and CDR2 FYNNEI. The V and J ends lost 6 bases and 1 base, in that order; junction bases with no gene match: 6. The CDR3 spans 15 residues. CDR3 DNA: TGTGCCAGCAGCACAGGGGCTCGGGCCAAAAACATTCAGTACTTC. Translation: CASSTGARAKNIQYF.

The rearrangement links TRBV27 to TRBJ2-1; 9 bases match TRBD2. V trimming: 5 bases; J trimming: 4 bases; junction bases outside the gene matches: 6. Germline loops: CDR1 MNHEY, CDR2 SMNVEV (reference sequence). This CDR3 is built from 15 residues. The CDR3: CASSALAGKYNEQFF. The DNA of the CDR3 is TGTGCCAGCAGTGCCCTAGCGGGGAAATACAATGAGCAGTTCTTC.

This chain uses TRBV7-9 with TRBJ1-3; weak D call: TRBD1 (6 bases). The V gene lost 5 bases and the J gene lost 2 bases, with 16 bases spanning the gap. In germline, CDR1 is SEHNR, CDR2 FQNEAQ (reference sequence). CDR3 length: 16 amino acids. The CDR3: CASSPGGGTPGNTIYF. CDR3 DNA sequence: TGTGCCAGCAGCCCCGGAGGGGGAACCCCTGGAAACACCATATATTTT.

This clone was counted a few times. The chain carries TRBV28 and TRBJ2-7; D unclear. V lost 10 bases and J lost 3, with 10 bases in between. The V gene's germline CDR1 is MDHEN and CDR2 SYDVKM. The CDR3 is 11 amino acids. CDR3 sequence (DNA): TGTGCCATCGGAAACCGCTACGAGCAGTACTTC. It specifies CAIGNRYEQYF.

DNA of the CDR3: TGTGCCACGGCACAGGGGGAGGACTATGGCTACACCTTC. It yields the protein CATAQGEDYGYTF. V gene TRBV10-3 combines with J gene TRBJ1-2; TRBD1 matches 8 bases. V lost 10 bases and J lost 3; bases outside the gene matches: 7. Germline lookup yields CDR1 ENHRY and CDR2 SYGVKD. CDR3 length equals 13 residues.

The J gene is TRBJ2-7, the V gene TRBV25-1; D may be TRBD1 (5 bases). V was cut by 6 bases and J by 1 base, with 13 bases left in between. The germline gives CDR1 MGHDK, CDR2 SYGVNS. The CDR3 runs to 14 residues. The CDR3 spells CASRARTPSYEQYF. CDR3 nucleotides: TGTGCCAGCAGGGCCCGGACACCTTCCTACGAGCAGTACTTC.